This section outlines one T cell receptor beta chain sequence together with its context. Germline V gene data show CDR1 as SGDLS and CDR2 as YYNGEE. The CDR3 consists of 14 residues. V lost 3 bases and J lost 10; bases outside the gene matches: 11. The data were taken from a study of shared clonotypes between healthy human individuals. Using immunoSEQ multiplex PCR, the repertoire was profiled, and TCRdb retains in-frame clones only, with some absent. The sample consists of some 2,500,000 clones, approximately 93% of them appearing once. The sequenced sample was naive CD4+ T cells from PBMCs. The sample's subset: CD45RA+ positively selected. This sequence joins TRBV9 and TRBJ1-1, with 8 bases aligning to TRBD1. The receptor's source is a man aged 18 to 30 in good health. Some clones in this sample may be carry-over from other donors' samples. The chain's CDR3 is CASSGGQGGRSAFF. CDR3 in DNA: TGTGCCAGCAGCGGAGGACAGGGTGGGCGGTCAGCTTTCTTT.